Listed here is a single TCR beta chain. This sample is part of a study of blood T cell repertoires in COVID-19. The assay was immunoSEQ multiplex PCR, and TCRdb's table has in-frame clones only and misses some. Of a few hundred thousand clones listed, approximately 90% are singletons. The germline V and J ends were trimmed by 4 bases and 7 bases, with 14 bases remaining between them. CDR1 is LNHDA and CDR2 is SQIVND in the germline V gene (reference sequence). The CDR3 has 14 amino acids. The V gene is TRBV19, the J gene TRBJ2-4, with a weak D call TRBD1 (7 bases). The sequenced sample was PBMCs or T cells enriched from blood (not recorded which). The TCR comes from a woman under 30 who had been exposed to COVID-19. In nucleotides, the CDR3 is TGTGCCAGTAGTACCCCCGGAGGGGGCAACATTCAGTACTTC. This encodes CASSTPGGGNIQYF.